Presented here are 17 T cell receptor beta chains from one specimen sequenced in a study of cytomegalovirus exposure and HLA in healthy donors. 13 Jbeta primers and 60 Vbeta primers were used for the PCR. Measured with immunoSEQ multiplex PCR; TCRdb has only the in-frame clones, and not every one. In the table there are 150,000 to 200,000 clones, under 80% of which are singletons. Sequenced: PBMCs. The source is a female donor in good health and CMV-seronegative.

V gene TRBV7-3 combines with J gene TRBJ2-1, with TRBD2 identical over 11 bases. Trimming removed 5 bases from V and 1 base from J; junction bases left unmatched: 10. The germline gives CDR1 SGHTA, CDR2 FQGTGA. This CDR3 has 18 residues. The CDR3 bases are TGTGCCAGCAGCCCTCGACTAGCGGGACCGTATTCCTACAATGAGCAGTTCTTC. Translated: CASSPRLAGPYSYNEQFF. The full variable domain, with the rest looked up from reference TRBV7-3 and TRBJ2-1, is GAGVSQTPSNKVTEKGKYVELRCDPISGHTALYWYRQSLGQGPEFLIYFQGTGAADDSGLPNDRFFAVRPEGSVSTLKIQRTERGDSAVYLCASSPRLAGPYSYNEQFFGPGTRLTVL.

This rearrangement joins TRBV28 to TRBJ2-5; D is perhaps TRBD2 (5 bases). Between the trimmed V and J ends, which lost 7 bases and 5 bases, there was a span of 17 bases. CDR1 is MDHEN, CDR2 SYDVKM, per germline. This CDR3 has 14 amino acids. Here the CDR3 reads CASTISTGWETQYF. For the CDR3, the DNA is TGTGCCAGCACCATCTCAACGGGGTGGGAGACCCAGTACTTC.

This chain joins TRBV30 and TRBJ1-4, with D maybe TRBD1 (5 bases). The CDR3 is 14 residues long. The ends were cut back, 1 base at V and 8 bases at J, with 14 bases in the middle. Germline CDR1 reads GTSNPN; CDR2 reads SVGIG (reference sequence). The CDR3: CAWSGGGIGEKLFF. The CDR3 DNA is TGTGCCTGGAGTGGGGGGGGAATTGGAGAAAAACTGTTTTTT.

The CDR3 nucleotides read TGTGCCAGCAGCTTAGGCCCATGGAGGGCCAAAAACATTCAGTACTTC. The encoded protein is CASSLGPWRAKNIQYF. The chain recombines TRBV13 with TRBJ2-4, with D perhaps matching TRBD2 (5 bases). CDR1 is PRHDT and CDR2 is FYEKMQ in the germline V gene (reference sequence). The CDR3 runs 16 residues. V was clipped by 0 bases and J by 1 base, with 10 bases between them.

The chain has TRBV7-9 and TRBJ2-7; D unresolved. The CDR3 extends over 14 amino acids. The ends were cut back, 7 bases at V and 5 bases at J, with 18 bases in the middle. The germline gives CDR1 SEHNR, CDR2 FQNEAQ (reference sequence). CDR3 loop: CASTTALEFDEQYF. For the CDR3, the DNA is TGTGCCAGCACGACGGCGCTAGAGTTTGACGAGCAGTACTTC. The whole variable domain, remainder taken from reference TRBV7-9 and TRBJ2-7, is DTGVSQNPRHKITKRGQNVTFRCDPISEHNRLYWYRQTLGQGPEFLTYFQNEAQLEKSRLLSDRFSAERPKGSFSTLEIQRTEQGDSAMYLCASTTALEFDEQYFGPGTRLTVT.

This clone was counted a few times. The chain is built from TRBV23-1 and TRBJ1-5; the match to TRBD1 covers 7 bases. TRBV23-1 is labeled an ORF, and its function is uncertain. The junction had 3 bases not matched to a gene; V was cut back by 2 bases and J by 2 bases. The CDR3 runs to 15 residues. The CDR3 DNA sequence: TGCGCCAGCAGTCAAGGACAGGCAGGCAATCAGCCCCAGCATTTT. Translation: CASSQGQAGNQPQHF.

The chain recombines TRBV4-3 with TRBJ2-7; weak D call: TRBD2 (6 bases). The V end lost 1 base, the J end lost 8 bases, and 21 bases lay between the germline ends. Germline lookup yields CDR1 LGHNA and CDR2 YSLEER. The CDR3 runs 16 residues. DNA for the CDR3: TGCGCCAGCAGCCAAGGGAGGGAGGTGGGGGGTACGAAGCAGTACTTC. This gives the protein CASSQGREVGGTKQYF.

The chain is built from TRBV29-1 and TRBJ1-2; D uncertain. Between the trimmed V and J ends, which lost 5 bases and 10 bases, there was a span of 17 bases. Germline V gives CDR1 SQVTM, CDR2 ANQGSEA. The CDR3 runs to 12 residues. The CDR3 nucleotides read TGCAGCGTTTATGGTCGGGGTGGAGACTACACCTTC. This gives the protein CSVYGRGGDYTF.

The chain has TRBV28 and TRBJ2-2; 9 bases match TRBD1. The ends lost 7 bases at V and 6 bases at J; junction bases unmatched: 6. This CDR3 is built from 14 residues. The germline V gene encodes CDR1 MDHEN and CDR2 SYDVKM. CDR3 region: CASNTGGLAGELFF. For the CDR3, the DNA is TGTGCCAGCAACACAGGGGGCTTAGCCGGGGAGCTGTTTTTT. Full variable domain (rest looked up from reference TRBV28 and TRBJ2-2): DVKVTQSSRYLVKRTGEKVFLECVQDMDHENMFWYRQDPGLGLRLIYFSYDVKMKEKGDIPEGYSVSREKKERFSLILESASTNQTSMYLCASNTGGLAGELFFGEGSRLTVL.

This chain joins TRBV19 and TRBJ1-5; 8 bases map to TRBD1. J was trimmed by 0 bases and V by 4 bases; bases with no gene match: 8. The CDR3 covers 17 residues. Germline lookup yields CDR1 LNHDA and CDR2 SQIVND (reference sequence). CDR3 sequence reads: CASSTRQGTYSNQPQHF. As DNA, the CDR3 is TGTGCCAGTAGTACCCGACAGGGGACGTATAGCAATCAGCCCCAGCATTTT.

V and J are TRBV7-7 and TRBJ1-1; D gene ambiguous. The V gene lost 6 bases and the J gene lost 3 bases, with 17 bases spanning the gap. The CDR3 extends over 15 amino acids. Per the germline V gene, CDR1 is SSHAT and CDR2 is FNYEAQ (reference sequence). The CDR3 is CASRVLRDWDTEAFF. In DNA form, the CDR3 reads TGTGCCAGCAGGGTTCTGAGGGATTGGGACACTGAAGCTTTCTTT.

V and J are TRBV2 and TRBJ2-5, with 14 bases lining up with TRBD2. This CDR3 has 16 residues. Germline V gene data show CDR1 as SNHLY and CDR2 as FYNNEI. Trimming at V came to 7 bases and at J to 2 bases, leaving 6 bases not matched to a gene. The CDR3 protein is CASTGTSGGLQETQYF. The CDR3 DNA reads TGTGCCAGCACCGGGACTAGCGGGGGCCTACAAGAGACCCAGTACTTC.

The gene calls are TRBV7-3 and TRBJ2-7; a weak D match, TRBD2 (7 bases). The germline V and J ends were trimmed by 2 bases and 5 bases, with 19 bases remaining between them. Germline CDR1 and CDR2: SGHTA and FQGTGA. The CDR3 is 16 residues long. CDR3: CASSLFFRGAYDEQYF. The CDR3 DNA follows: TGTGCCAGCAGCTTATTTTTTCGGGGGGCATACGACGAGCAGTACTTC.

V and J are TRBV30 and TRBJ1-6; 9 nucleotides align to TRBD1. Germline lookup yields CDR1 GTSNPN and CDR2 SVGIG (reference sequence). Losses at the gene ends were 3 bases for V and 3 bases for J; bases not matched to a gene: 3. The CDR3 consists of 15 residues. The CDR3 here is CAWRLDRGYNSPLHF. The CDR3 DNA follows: TGTGCCTGGAGACTGGACAGGGGCTATAATTCACCCCTCCACTTT.

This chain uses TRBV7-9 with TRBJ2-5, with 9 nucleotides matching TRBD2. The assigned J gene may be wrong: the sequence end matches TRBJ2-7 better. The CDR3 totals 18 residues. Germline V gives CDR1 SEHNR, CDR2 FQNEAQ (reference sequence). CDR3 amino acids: CASSPKGGSGSPRGEQYF. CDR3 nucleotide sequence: TGTGCCAGCAGCCCCAAGGGAGGTAGCGGGAGCCCCCGGGGCGAGCAGTACTTC.

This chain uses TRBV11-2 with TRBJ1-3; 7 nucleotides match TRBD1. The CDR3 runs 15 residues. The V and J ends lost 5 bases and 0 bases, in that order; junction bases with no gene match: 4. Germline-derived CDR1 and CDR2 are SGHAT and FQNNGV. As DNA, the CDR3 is TGTGCCAGCAGCCCCCGGACAGGCTCTGGAAACACCATATATTTT. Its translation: CASSPRTGSGNTIYF.

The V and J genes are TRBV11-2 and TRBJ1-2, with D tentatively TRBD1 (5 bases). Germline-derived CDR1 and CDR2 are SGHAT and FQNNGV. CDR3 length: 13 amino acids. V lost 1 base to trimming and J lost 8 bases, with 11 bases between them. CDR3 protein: CASSLVAGDGYTF. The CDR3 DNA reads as TGTGCCAGCAGCTTAGTGGCGGGGGACGGCTACACCTTC.